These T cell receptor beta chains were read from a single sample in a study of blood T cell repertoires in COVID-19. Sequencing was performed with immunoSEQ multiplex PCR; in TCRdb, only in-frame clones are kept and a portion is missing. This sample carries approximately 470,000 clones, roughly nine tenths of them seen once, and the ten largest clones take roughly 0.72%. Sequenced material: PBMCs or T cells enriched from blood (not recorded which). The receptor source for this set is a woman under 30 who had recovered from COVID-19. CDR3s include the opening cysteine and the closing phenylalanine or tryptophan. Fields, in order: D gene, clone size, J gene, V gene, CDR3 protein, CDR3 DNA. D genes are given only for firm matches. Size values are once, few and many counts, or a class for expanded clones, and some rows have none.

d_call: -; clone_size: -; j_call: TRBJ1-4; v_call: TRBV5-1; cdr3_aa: CASSPQAGYEKLFF; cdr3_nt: TGCGCCAGCAGCCCCCAGGCGGGGTATGAAAAACTGTTTTTT
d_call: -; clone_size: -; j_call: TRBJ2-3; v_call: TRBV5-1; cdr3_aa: CASSSRPGETDTQYF; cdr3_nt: TGCGCCAGCAGCTCCCGTCCGGGGGAGACAGATACGCAGTATTTT
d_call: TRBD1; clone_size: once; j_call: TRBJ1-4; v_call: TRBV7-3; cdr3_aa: CACSRGRGGNEKLFF; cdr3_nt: TGTGCCTGCTCCAGGGGGCGCGGGGGAAATGAAAAACTGTTTTTT
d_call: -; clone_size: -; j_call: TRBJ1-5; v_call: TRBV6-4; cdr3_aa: CASGCRGGNNQPQHF; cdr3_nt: TGTGCCAGCGGCTGCCGGGGGGGCAACAATCAGCCCCAGCATTTT
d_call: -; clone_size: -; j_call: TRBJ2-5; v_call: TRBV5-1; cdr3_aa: CASNPRRQTSPETQYF; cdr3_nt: TGCGCCAGCAACCCCCGTAGACAGACCTCTCCTGAGACCCAGTACTTC
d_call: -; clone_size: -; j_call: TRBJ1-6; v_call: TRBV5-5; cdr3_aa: CASSSENTGNSPLHF; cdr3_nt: TGTGCCAGCAGCTCCGAGAACACAGGGAATTCACCCCTCCACTTT
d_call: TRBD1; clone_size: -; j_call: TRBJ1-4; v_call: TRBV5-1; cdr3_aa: CASSSLPTGAMNEKLFF; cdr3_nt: TGCGCCAGCAGCTCTCTCCCAACAGGGGCGATGAATGAAAAACTGTTTTTT
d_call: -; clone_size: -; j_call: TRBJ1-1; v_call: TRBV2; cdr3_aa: CASSYSVIEAFF; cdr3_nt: TGTGCCAGCAGTTACAGTGTTATTGAAGCTTTCTTT
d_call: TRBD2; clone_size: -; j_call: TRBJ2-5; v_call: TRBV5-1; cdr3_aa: CASSLSGGYLETQYF; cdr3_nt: TGCGCCAGCAGCTTGAGCGGGGGGTACTTAGAGACCCAGTACTTC
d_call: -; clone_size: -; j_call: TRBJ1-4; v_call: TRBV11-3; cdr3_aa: CASSPDSASEKLFF; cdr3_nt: TGTGCCAGCAGCCCGGACAGCGCCTCCGAAAAACTGTTTTTT
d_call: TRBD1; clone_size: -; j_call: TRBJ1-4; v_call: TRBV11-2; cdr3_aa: CASSAIGQGGKLFF; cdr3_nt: TGTGCCAGCAGCGCCATCGGACAGGGAGGAAAACTGTTTTTT
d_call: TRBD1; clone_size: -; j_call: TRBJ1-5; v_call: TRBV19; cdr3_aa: CASHGQGGQPQHF; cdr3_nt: TGTGCCAGTCATGGACAGGGCGGTCAGCCCCAGCATTTT
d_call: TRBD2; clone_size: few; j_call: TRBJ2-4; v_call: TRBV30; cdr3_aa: CAWSEGGTRGNIQYF; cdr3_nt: TGTGCCTGGAGTGAAGGCGGGACTAGAGGAAACATTCAGTACTTC
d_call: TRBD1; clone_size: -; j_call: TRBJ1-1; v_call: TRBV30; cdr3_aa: CAWRGTGRAEAFF; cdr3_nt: TGTGCCTGGAGGGGGACAGGGCGGGCTGAAGCTTTCTTT
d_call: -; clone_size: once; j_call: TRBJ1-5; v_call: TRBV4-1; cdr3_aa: CASSQYSGNQPQHF; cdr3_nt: TGCGCCAGCAGCCAATATTCCGGCAATCAGCCCCAGCATTTT
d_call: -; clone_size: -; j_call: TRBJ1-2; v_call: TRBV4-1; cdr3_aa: CASSQVGASRGYTF; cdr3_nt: TGCGCCAGCAGCCAAGTAGGAGCCTCCCGTGGCTACACCTTC
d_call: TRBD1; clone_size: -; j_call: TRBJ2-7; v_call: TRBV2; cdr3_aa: CASSEGTGLDEQYF; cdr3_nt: TGTGCCAGCAGTGAAGGGACAGGGCTCGACGAGCAGTACTTC
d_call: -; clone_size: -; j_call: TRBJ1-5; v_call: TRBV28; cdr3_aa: CASSSDRSSNQPQHF; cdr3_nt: TGTGCCAGCAGTTCGGACAGATCCAGCAATCAGCCCCAGCATTTT
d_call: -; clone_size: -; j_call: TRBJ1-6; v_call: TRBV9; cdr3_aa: CASSVEDGNSPLHF; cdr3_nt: TGTGCCAGCAGCGTGGAGGACGGGAATTCACCCCTCCACTTT
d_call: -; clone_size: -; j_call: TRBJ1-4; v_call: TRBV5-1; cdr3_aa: CASSLGAGDSTNEKLFF; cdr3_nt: TGCGCCAGCAGCTTGGGGGCCGGGGACTCAACTAATGAAAAACTGTTTTTT
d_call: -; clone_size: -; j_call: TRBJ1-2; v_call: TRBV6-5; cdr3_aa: CASTRGGLNYGYTF; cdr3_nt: TGTGCCAGCACCCGAGGTGGCCTCAACTATGGCTACACCTTC
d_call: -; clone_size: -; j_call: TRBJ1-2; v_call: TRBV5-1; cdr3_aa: CASSLGVTAGLNYGYTF; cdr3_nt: TGCGCCAGCAGCTTGGGGGTTACAGCCGGACTTAACTATGGCTACACCTTC
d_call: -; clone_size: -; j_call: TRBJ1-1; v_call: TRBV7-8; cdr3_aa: CASSLATGNTEAFF; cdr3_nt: TGTGCCAGCAGCTTAGCGACAGGGAACACTGAAGCTTTCTTT
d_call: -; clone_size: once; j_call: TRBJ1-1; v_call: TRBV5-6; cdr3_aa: CASSSWLGNTEAFF; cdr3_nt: TGTGCCAGCAGCTCATGGCTAGGGAACACTGAAGCTTTCTTT
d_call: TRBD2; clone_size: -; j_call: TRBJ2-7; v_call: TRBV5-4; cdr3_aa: CASSLAGDSGVPQQYF; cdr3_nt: TGTGCCAGCAGCTTGGCCGGGGATAGCGGGGTCCCCCAGCAGTACTTC
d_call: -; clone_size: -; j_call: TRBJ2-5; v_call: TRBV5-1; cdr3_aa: CASSLGQDQETQYF; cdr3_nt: TGCGCCAGCAGCTTGGGACAGGACCAAGAGACCCAGTACTTC
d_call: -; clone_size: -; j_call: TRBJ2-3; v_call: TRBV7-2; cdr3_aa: CASSLRGGLDTQYF; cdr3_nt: TGTGCCAGCAGCCTACGTGGGGGGTTAGATACGCAGTATTTT
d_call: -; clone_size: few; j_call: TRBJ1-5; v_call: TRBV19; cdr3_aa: CASSSGHPQHF; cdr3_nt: TGTGCCAGTAGTTCGGGACATCCCCAGCATTTT
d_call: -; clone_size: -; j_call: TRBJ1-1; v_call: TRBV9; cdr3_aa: CASSLDRENTEAFF; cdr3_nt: TGTGCCAGCAGCCTCGACAGAGAGAACACTGAAGCTTTCTTT
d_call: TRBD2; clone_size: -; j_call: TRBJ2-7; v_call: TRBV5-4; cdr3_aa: CASSLEGLAGTYEQYF; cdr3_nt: TGTGCCAGCAGCTTGGAGGGACTAGCGGGGACCTACGAGCAGTACTTC
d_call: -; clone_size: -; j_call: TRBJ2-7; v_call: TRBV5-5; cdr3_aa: CASSRSTGINYEQYF; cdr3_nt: TGTGCCAGCAGCCGCTCCACAGGTATTAACTACGAGCAGTACTTC